This TCR beta chain was captured by sequencing in a study of blood T cell repertoires in COVID-19 (TCRdb year 2020). Background for the entire study: Samples covering the acute and convalescent phases of COVID-19 were provided by collaborators in the United States, Italy and Spain. The material from the prospective study consisted of cDNA or gDNA derived from T cells, B-cell-depleted T cells, or PBMCs. Deeply sampled blood TCRbeta repertoires from subjects exposed to, actively infected with, or recovered from COVID-19 were included in the dataset. The repertoires were made available in a free public database intended to serve as a resource for research on the immune response to SARS-CoV-2. The samples were drawn from the first 160 participants of the ongoing ImmuneRACE study and from over 950 subjects provided by 6 global collaborators. A de-identified subject ID, COVID-19 status, age in years and sex were almost always included in the sample metadata. Where HLA class I and class II types were available, the types were taken from metadata supplied by the sample provider, not from assay-based typing.

To note about this clone: This receptor's antigen is unknown. Per-nucleotide qualities are absent, and no much larger clonotype sits a single base away.

The CDR3, cysteine through phenylalanine, is 19 amino acids long. Only the CDR3 DNA is retained, 57 bases long and in frame from the first base. V gives up 4 bases and J gives up 0 bases, and the segment between their germline ends measures 22 bases. According to the germline V gene, CDR1 reads MNHEY and CDR2 reads SVGEGT. Broader findings and caveats from the paper: The amount of clinical and demographic metadata varied by source and participant and was provided uncurated.

One collaborating source in Seattle enrolled patients while the patients were actively infected and followed the patients over time throughout the course of disease. Collaborating institutions collected whole blood in K2EDTA tubes following their own protocols. For TCRbeta analysis, collaborators shipped samples in one of three forms: frozen whole blood, isolated PBMCs, or DNA extracted from either of those sample types. TCRbeta CDR3 regions were amplified from genomic DNA using the immunoSEQ Assay, a bias-controlled multiplex PCR. As for how the authors treated the data: The number of nucleated cells in each sample was estimated from the amplification of reference gene primers within the assay. Sequence reads were collapsed and filtered to measure the absolute abundance of every unique TCRbeta CDR3 rearrangement. For each sample, productive Simpson clonality was calculated as the square root of Simpson's diversity index across productive rearrangements. Imported from immuneACCESS, the table was reduced by TCRdb to in-frame sequences with V and J called. These copies leave out some clones; in studies compared against another copy, an unresolved V gene accounts for under half, and the cause of the remainder is not known. The D gene and trimming were derived from the DNA, and the V and J assignments and clone size from that table. In all, the sample holds just over 150,000 clones, and about 90% of those were seen once. In total, the top ten clones hold around 4.6% of the sample.

The material sequenced was peripheral blood. The rearranged segments are TRBV6-2 or TRBV6-3 and TRBJ1-3; no D segment can be confidently identified. The clonotype comes from a man aged 25-40 years with COVID-19, enrolled during active disease. The CDR3 reads CASSSRIFHLGSSGNTIYF. The base sequence is TGTGCCAGCAGTTCTCGGATCTTTCACCTCGGGAGCTCTGGAAACACCATATATTTT.